Shown below are 25 T cell receptor beta chains from a single sample sequenced in a study of radiotherapy plus CTLA-4 blockade in lung cancer. The data were produced by immunoSEQ multiplex PCR, yet TCRdb's version contains in-frame clones alone and is incomplete. In the table there are 80,000 or so clones, around 81% of which are singletons. The sequenced sample was peripheral blood, obtained from a patient treated with radiotherapy plus ipilimumab. The receptor source for this set is a human donor with non-small cell lung cancer who had a partial response to radiotherapy plus ipilimumab. Some clones in this sample may be carry-over from other donors' samples.

The CDR3 sequence is CASSLSTSQPQHF. The CDR3 coding sequence is TGTGCCAGCAGCTTATCAACTAGTCAGCCCCAGCATTTT. The chain carries TRBV7-2 and TRBJ1-5, with D uncertain. CDR1 SGHTA and CDR2 FQGNSA come from the germline V gene. V was trimmed by 2 bases and J by 6 bases, leaving 8 bases between them. The CDR3 sequence is 13 residues long.

CDR3 DNA sequence: TGCGCCAGCAGCTCCGGACAACCCTCCTACGAGCAGTACTTC. This gives the protein CASSSGQPSYEQYF. V usage is TRBV5-1 and J usage is TRBJ2-7; D may be TRBD1 (5 bases). Trimming removed 3 bases at V and 0 bases at J, with 10 bases between. CDR3 size: 14 residues. Germline-derived CDR1 and CDR2 are SGHRS and YFSETQ. The whole variable domain, remainder taken from reference TRBV5-1 and TRBJ2-7, is KAGVTQTPRYLIKTRGQQVTLSCSPISGHRSVSWYQQTPGQGLQFLFEYFSETQRNKGNFPGRFSGRQFSNSRSEMNVSTLELGDSALYLCASSSGQPSYEQYFGPGTRLTVT.

The chain carries TRBV6-1 and TRBJ1-5; D is unclear. The CDR3 loop spans 16 amino acids. Germline V CDR1 and CDR2: MNHNS, SASEGT. Trimming took 2 bases from V and 0 from J, leaving 11 bases between them. This CDR3 is CASSEIAGYSNQPQHF. The CDR3, as DNA: TGTGCCAGCAGTGAAATAGCGGGATATAGCAATCAGCCCCAGCATTTT.

J is TRBJ2-3 and V is TRBV9; 7 nucleotides align to TRBD1. With V trimmed by 3 bases and J by 1 base, 5 bases remained unmatched. The CDR3 loop spans 15 amino acids. Germline CDR1 and CDR2: SGDLS and YYNGEE. CDR3 coding DNA: TGTGCCAGCAGCGCCACAGGGGTACGCACAGATACGCAGTATTTT. It yields the protein CASSATGVRTDTQYF.

This chain connects TRBV5-1 to TRBJ2-1, with 12 bases lining up with TRBD2. Looked up from germline, CDR1 is SGHRS and CDR2 is YFSETQ. This CDR3 comprises 17 residues. J lost 2 bases, V lost 0 bases, and 3 bases had no gene match. The CDR3 loop reads CASSLAPSGGAYNEQFF. CDR3 bases: TGCGCCAGCAGCTTGGCTCCTAGCGGGGGGGCCTACAATGAGCAGTTCTTC.

CDR3 in amino acids: CASSQSLPGYEQYF. In nucleotides, the CDR3 is TGTGCCAGCAGCCAAAGCCTCCCGGGATACGAGCAGTACTTC. The J gene is TRBJ2-7, the V gene TRBV4-2; weak D call: TRBD2 (5 bases). The CDR3 totals 14 residues. Per the germline V gene, CDR1 is LGHNA and CDR2 is YNFKEQ. V was trimmed by 2 bases and J by 4 bases, leaving 12 bases between them.

The CDR3 protein is CASSGTGESYGYTF. In DNA, the CDR3 is TGTGCCAGTAGCGGGACAGGGGAATCCTATGGCTACACCTTC. V gene TRBV19 combines with J gene TRBJ1-2, with TRBD1 matching 10 bases. This CDR3 is built from 14 residues. After removal of 6 bases from V and 4 bases from J, the junction contained 5 bases not matched to a gene. Germline assignment: CDR1 LNHDA and CDR2 SQIVND (reference sequence).

The genes are TRBV5-1 and TRBJ2-7; TRBD2 matches 8 bases. The germline CDR1 and CDR2 sequences are SGHRS and YFSETQ. The CDR3 extends over 16 amino acids. V trimming: 2 bases; J trimming: 1 base; junction bases outside the gene matches: 8. The CDR3 region has the DNA TGCGCCAGCAGCTTTAGGACTAGCCAAATATCCTACGAGCAGTACTTC. This gives the protein CASSFRTSQISYEQYF.

In this sample, this clone turned up a few times. The CDR3 DNA reads TGTGCCAGCAGTCTTAGCGGAGTTTACAATGAGCAGTTCTTC. Translation: CASSLSGVYNEQFF. This chain links TRBV6-5 with TRBJ2-1; TRBD2 is a possible D gene (6 bases). The CDR3 extends over 14 amino acids. Between the trimmed V and J ends, which lost 5 bases and 4 bases, there was a span of 12 bases. The germline gives CDR1 MNHEY, CDR2 SVGAGI.

The J gene is TRBJ1-3, the V gene TRBV28, with no clear D. The CDR3 is made up of 15 amino acids. V shed 6 bases and J shed 4 bases, with 16 bases lying between them. Germline CDR1 reads MDHEN; CDR2 reads SYDVKM. The CDR3: CASSQYGPGGNTIYF. The CDR3, as DNA: TGTGCCAGCAGCCAATATGGGCCCGGCGGAAACACCATATATTTT.

The chain joins TRBV6-5 to TRBJ2-4; TRBD1 matches at 9 bases. The CDR3 length is 13 residues. The germline V gene has CDR1 MNHEY and CDR2 SVGAGI. V lost 2 bases to trimming and J lost 8 bases; unmatched junction nucleotides: 1. This CDR3 is CASSYDRGDIQYF. The CDR3 nucleotides are TGTGCCAGCAGTTACGACAGGGGGGACATTCAGTACTTC.

J is TRBJ2-1 and V is TRBV29-1; possible D gene TRBD1, 6 bases. The CDR3 runs to 13 residues. Trimming took off 6 bases at V and 4 bases at J, with 13 bases between the two ends. CDR1 is SQVTM, CDR2 ANQGSEA, per germline. For the CDR3, the DNA is TGCAGCGTGAGCACCACAGGGTACAATGAGCAGTTCTTC. Its protein product is CSVSTTGYNEQFF.

The CDR3: CASSSGTGDADTQYF. The CDR3 nucleotides read TGTGCCAGCAGCTCTGGGACAGGGGACGCAGATACGCAGTATTTT. The chain is built from TRBV7-3 and TRBJ2-3; 10 bases map to TRBD1. Unmatched junction bases numbered 5, after V lost 4 bases and J lost 4 bases. Germline V gives CDR1 SGHTA, CDR2 FQGTGA. This CDR3 comprises 15 residues.

The chain recombines TRBV5-1 with TRBJ2-1, with 9 bases lining up with TRBD2. The ends lost 0 bases at V and 9 bases at J; junction bases unmatched: 10. This CDR3 is built from 16 residues. Germline CDR1 and CDR2: SGHRS and YFSETQ. The CDR3 here is CASSLVPAGGPVEQFF. CDR3 DNA sequence: TGCGCCAGCAGCTTGGTTCCAGCGGGGGGCCCAGTTGAGCAGTTCTTC.

Points on this clone: At one boundary the junction diverges from the germline segment, which might be a read error. This sequence joins TRBV7-3 and TRBJ2-1; D possibly corresponds to TRBD2 (6 bases). The CDR3 runs 14 residues. CDR1 and CDR2 from the germline V gene are SGHTA and FQGTGA. The CDR3 region has the DNA TGTGCCAGCAGCCTAACCCCCGGAGGGAATGAGCAGTTCTTC. Protein sequence: CASSLTPGGNEQFF.

The chain combines TRBV19 with TRBJ2-3, with D possibly TRBD2 on 5 matching bases. Germline V gene sequence: CDR1 LNHDA, CDR2 SQIVND (reference sequence). Trimming left V 5 bases short and J 3 bases short, with 21 bases between. The CDR3 covers 17 residues. The CDR3 reads CASSAGRTRGTTDTQYF. CDR3 sequence (DNA): TGTGCCAGTAGTGCGGGTAGGACGCGAGGTACTACAGATACGCAGTATTTT.

The table lists this clone with a few counts. The chain recombines TRBV2 with TRBJ2-4; possible D gene TRBD1, 5 bases. The germline V and J ends were trimmed by 10 bases and 2 bases, with 18 bases remaining between them. Germline V gene sequence: CDR1 SNHLY, CDR2 FYNNEI. This CDR3 has 15 residues. CDR3: CATSREKGPKNIQYF. The CDR3 DNA is TGTGCCACATCCAGGGAAAAAGGACCCAAAAACATTCAGTACTTC.

The chain joins TRBV7-2 to TRBJ1-1, with D tentatively TRBD1 (6 bases). V was cut by 7 bases and J by 5 bases, with 20 bases left in between. The CDR3 totals 15 residues. CDR1 is SGHTA, CDR2 FQGNSA, per germline. The CDR3 sequence: CASNLMPGVRTEAFF. Written as DNA, the CDR3 is TGTGCCAGCAATTTAATGCCAGGGGTTCGGACTGAAGCTTTCTTT.

This sequence joins TRBV7-8 and TRBJ1-2; the D gene is possibly TRBD1 (5 bases). This CDR3 spans 13 amino acids. Germline V gene data show CDR1 as SGHVS and CDR2 as FQNEAQ. The ends were cut back, 5 bases at V and 4 bases at J, with 11 bases in the middle. The CDR3 DNA reads as TGTGCCAGCAGCCCAGACAGAGGCTATGGCTACACCTTC. Protein: CASSPDRGYGYTF.

The rearrangement uses TRBV7-2 and TRBJ2-4, with a possible D match to TRBD2 (5 bases). V lost 5 bases, J lost 8 bases, and 16 bases lay in between. Germline V gene sequence: CDR1 SGHTA, CDR2 FQGNSA. This CDR3 region has 14 residues. CDR3 residues: CASSLTRLWDIQYF. CDR3 nucleotides: TGTGCCAGCAGCCTAACTAGGTTGTGGGACATTCAGTACTTC.

This clone has just one count. V and J are TRBV2 and TRBJ2-7; TRBD1 matches 11 bases. The CDR3 is 15 amino acids. Trimming at V came to 7 bases and at J to 4 bases, leaving 9 bases not matched to a gene. In germline, CDR1 is SNHLY, CDR2 FYNNEI. The chain's CDR3 is CASNPAGTGGYEQYF. In DNA, the CDR3 is TGTGCCAGCAACCCCGCCGGGACAGGGGGTTACGAGCAGTACTTC.

V gene TRBV5-4 combines with J gene TRBJ2-7, with 8 bases identical to TRBD1. V was pared by 5 bases and J by 4 bases, with 8 bases of the junction left unmatched. Germline V gene lookup returns CDR1 SGHNT and CDR2 YYREEE (reference sequence). This CDR3 region has 14 residues. The CDR3 DNA follows: TGTGCCAGCAGGACTGACAGGGGTTCGTACGAGCAGTACTTC. This sequence encodes CASRTDRGSYEQYF.

This chain links TRBV7-6 with TRBJ1-2; no firm D call. CDR1 and CDR2 from the germline V gene are SGHVS and FNYEAQ. This CDR3 comprises 12 residues. Trimming removed 4 bases from V and 8 bases from J, with 11 bases in between. CDR3 in DNA: TGTGCCAGCAGCTCTCCTGATCGGGGCTACACCTTC. Protein product: CASSSPDRGYTF.

V and J are TRBV11-2 and TRBJ1-1; 7 nucleotides line up with TRBD1. J lost 7 bases, V lost 6 bases, and 11 bases had no gene match. Germline lookup yields CDR1 SGHAT and CDR2 FQNNGV. The CDR3 totals 14 residues. The CDR3 region is CASSRSGQFIEAFF. As DNA, the CDR3 is TGTGCCAGCAGTCGATCGGGACAGTTCATTGAAGCTTTCTTT.

J is TRBJ2-7 and V is TRBV19, with D unresolved. With 2 bases removed from V and 5 bases from J, the gap between germline ends came to 10 bases. Germline-derived CDR1 and CDR2 are LNHDA and SQIVND (reference sequence). The CDR3 is 13 residues long. The CDR3 DNA reads as TGTGCCAGTAGTATACCAGGTTCCCACGAGCAGTACTTC. Its translation: CASSIPGSHEQYF.